This T cell receptor (beta chain) is drawn from a study of CD8 T cells in Susac syndrome. With random hexamers, reverse transcription was performed on about 0.5 to 1 ug of RNA. An immunoSEQ multiplex PCR amplified TCR beta CDR3 over 54 Vbeta and 13 Jbeta. TCRdb re-analysed the immunoSEQ multiplex PCR reads in MiXCR, keeping a single row per CDR3 protein. The table lists 180,000 or so distinct CDR3 sequences, around 94% of them singletons. The study used healthy donors as controls matched for age and sex. TEMRA cells were enriched by FACS, while CD8+ and CD4+ T cells were obtained through a negative isolation that was performed magnetically. V dropped 4 bases and J dropped 6 bases, with 15 bases sitting between them. Looked up from germline, CDR1 is SQVTM and CDR2 is ANQGSEA. CDR3 length: 13 residues.

Sequenced: CD4+ T cells from PBMCs. This receptor was identified in a human donor in good health. The chain joins TRBV29-1 to TRBJ1-2, with D perhaps TRBD1 (6 bases). CDR3 DNA sequence: TGCAGCGTTGTGGAGGGGGGGGCTGATGGCTACACCTTC. It translates to CSVVEGGADGYTF.